The 10 T cell receptor beta chains below all came from one sample that was sequenced in a study of CD8+ T cells in alopecia areata (dated by TCRdb to the late 2010s). This specimen's time point label, per the study, means: approximately 4 weeks on oral tofacitinib. The treatment or condition label, as the study defines it: oral pan-JAK inhibitor, 5-10 mg twice daily. Libraries were made using the immunoSEQ multiplex PCR assay. To provide template for TCR sequencing, every sample had RNA extracted and reverse transcribed into cDNA. Here the immuneACCESS table is served through TCRdb, limited to in-frame sequences with V and J called. Missing clones are a known gap in these copies; in checked studies unresolved V genes cover under half, and the rest lacks a known reason. The sample contains approximately 210,000 clones, roughly three fifths of them found a single time. 3% to 4% of the sample lies in the top ten.

The sample in question was CD4+ T cells sorted from blood, obtained at week 4, from a patient treated with tofacitinib. Receptors were obtained from a human donor with alopecia areata.

V gene TRBV18 combines with J gene TRBJ1-5; D ambiguous. The CDR3 totals 13 residues. The V gene lost 2 bases and the J gene lost 2 bases, with 4 bases spanning the gap. Germline V lookup: CDR1 KGHSH, CDR2 LQKENI. CDR3 DNA sequence: TGTGCCAGCTCACCAGATGGCAATCAGCCCCAGCATTTT. It translates to CASSPDGNQPQHF.

V is TRBV30 and J is TRBJ1-2; D possibly corresponds to TRBD1 (5 bases). The CDR3 loop spans 12 amino acids. The germline gives CDR1 GTSNPN, CDR2 SVGIG (reference sequence). V lost 2 bases to trimming and J lost 9 bases, with 13 bases between them. The CDR3 is CAWSFGAKSYTF. The CDR3 region has the DNA TGTGCCTGGAGTTTCGGGGCGAAGAGCTACACCTTC.

This clone was observed a few times. The V call is TRBV5-1, the J call TRBJ1-1, with D tentatively TRBD1 (5 bases). Germline CDR1 and CDR2: SGHRS and YFSETQ. The CDR3 contains 15 residues. V lost 2 bases, J lost 2 bases, and 13 bases lay in between. The CDR3 region is CASSFRQTVNTEAFF. In DNA form, the CDR3 reads TGCGCCAGCAGCTTTCGACAGACGGTTAACACTGAAGCTTTCTTT.

About this clone: One end of the junction fails to match germline, which may point to a read error. The V call is TRBV2, the J call TRBJ2-5, with TRBD2 matching over 10 bases. CDR3 length: 16 amino acids. From germline, CDR1 is SNHLY and CDR2 FYNNEI. As DNA, the CDR3 is TGTGCCAGCGCTTGGGAGTCTAGCGGGGGCCAAGGGACCCAGTACTTC. Its protein product is CASAWESSGGQGTQYF.

The chain uses TRBV12-5 and TRBJ1-5, with D unclear. With 2 bases removed from V and 7 bases from J, the gap between germline ends came to 9 bases. The CDR3 is 13 residues long. The germline V gene has CDR1 LGHNT and CDR2 FRNRAP. CDR3 region: CASGLKLGQPQHF. CDR3 nucleotide sequence: TGTGCTAGTGGTTTGAAATTGGGACAGCCCCAGCATTTT.

The rearrangement links TRBV6-5 to TRBJ2-1; D gene ambiguous. CDR3 length: 12 residues. V lost 1 base, J lost 6 bases, and 4 bases lay in between. Germline V CDR1 and CDR2: MNHEY, SVGAGI. The CDR3 spells CASSYWGNEQFF. The CDR3 bases are TGTGCCAGCAGTTACTGGGGCAATGAGCAGTTCTTC.

The CDR3 reads CSGGEGDTEAFF. CDR3 sequence (DNA): TGCAGCGGAGGGGAGGGGGACACTGAAGCTTTCTTT. V usage is TRBV29-1 and J usage is TRBJ1-1; the D gene is possibly TRBD1 (6 bases). CDR1 and CDR2 from the germline V gene are SQVTM and ANQGSEA. The ends were cut back, 7 bases at V and 3 bases at J, with 12 bases in the middle. This CDR3 has 12 residues.

This chain connects TRBV30 to TRBJ1-2; D unclear. The CDR3 sequence is 13 residues long. The germline V gene encodes CDR1 GTSNPN and CDR2 SVGIG (reference sequence). This chain's CDR3 is CASRLTGSYGYTF. In nucleotides, the CDR3 is TGTGCTTCCCGTCTTACCGGGTCCTATGGCTACACCTTC. Full variable domain (missing parts from reference TRBV30 and TRBJ1-2): SQTIHQWPATLVQPVGSPLSLECTVEGTSNPNLYWYRQAAGRGLQLLFYSVGIGQISSEVPQNLSASRPQDRQFILSSKKLLLSDSGFYLCASRLTGSYGYTFGSGTRLTVV.

The rearrangement joins TRBV5-1 to TRBJ1-1, with a weak D call TRBD1 (5 bases). The germline V gene has CDR1 SGHRS and CDR2 YFSETQ. The V and J ends lost 3 bases and 1 base respectively, with 10 bases between them. This CDR3 region has 14 residues. CDR3 in DNA: TGCGCCAGCAGCTGGCAGGACACGAACACTGAAGCTTTCTTT. This codes for CASSWQDTNTEAFF.

This clone was detected a few times. The V and J genes are TRBV29-1 and TRBJ2-5; 8 nucleotides line up with TRBD2. Trimming took 2 bases from V and 1 from J; bases not matched to a gene: 6. This CDR3 is 15 amino acids long. Germline assignment: CDR1 SQVTM and CDR2 ANQGSEA. The CDR3 spells CSVERSGGFQETQYF. CDR3 nucleotide sequence: TGCAGCGTTGAAAGAAGCGGGGGATTCCAAGAGACCCAGTACTTC. Variable domain in full (rest from reference TRBV29-1 and TRBJ2-5): SAVISQKPSRDICQRGTSLTIQCQVDSQVTMMFWYRQQPGQSLTLIATANQGSEATYESGFVIDKFPISRPNLTFSTLTVSNMSPEDSSIYLCSVERSGGFQETQYFGPGTRLLVL.